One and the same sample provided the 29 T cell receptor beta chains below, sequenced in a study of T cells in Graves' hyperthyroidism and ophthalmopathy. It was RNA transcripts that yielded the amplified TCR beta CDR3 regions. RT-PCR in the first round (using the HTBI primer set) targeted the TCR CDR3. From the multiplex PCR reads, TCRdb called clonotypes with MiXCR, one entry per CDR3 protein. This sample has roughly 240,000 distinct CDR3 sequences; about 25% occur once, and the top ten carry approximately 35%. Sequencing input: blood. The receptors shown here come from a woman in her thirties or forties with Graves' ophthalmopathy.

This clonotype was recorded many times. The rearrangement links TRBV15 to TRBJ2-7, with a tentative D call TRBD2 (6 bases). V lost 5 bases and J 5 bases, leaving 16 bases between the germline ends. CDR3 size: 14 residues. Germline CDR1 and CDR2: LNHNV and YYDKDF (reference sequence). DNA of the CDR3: TGTGCCACCAGCCTTCGGGGCGGGGAACACGAGCAGTACTTC. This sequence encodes CATSLRGGEHEQYF.

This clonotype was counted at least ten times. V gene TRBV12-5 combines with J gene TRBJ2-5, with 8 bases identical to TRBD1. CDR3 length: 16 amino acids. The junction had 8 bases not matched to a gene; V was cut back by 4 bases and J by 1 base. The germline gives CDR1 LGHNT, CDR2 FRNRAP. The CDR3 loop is CASGWGTGASQETQYF. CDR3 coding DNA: TGTGCTAGTGGTTGGGGGACAGGTGCGTCCCAAGAGACCCAGTACTTC.

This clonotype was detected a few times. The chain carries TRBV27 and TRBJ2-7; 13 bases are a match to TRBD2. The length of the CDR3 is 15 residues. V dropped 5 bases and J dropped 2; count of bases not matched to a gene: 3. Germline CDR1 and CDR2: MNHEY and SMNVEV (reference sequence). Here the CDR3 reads CASSQLAGGAYEQYF. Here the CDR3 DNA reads TGTGCCAGCAGTCAACTAGCGGGAGGGGCCTACGAGCAGTACTTC.

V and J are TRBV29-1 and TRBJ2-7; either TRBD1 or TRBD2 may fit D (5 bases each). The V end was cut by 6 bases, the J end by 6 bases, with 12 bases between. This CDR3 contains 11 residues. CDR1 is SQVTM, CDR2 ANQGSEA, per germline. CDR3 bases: TGCAGCGTGGCCGGGACGGGCGAGCAGTACTTC. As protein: CSVAGTGEQYF.

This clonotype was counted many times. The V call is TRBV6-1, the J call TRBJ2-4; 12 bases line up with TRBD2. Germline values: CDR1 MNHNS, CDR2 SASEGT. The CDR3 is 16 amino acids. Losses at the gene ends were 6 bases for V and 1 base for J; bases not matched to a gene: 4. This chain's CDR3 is CASRKLAGGAKNIQYF. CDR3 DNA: TGTGCCAGCAGGAAACTAGCGGGAGGTGCCAAAAACATTCAGTACTTC.

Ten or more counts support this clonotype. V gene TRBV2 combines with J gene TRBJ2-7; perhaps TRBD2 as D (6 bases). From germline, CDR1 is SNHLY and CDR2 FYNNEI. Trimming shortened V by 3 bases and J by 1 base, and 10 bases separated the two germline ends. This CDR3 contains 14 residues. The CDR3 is CASSETRQSYEQYF. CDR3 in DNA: TGTGCCAGCAGTGAGACTAGACAATCCTACGAGCAGTACTTC. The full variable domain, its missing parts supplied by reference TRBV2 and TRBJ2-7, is EPEVTQTPSHQVTQMGQEVILRCVPISNHLYFYWYRQILGQKVEFLVSFYNNEISEKSEIFDDQFSVERPDGSNFTLKIRSTKLEDSAMYFCASSETRQSYEQYFGPGTRLTVT.

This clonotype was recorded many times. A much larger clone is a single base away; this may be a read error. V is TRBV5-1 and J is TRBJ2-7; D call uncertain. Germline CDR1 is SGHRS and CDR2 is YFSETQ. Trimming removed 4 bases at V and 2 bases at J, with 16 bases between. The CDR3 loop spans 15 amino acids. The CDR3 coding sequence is TGCGCCAGCAGCATCGACTCCTTCAGCCCCTACGAGCAGTACTTC. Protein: CASSIDSFSPYEQYF.

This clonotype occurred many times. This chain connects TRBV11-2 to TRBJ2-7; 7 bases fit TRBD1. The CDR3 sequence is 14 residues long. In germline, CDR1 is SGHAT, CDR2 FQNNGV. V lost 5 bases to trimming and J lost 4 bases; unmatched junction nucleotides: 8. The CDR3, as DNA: TGTGCCAGCAGCCTTACTGGACAGGTTTACGAGCAGTACTTC. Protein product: CASSLTGQVYEQYF.

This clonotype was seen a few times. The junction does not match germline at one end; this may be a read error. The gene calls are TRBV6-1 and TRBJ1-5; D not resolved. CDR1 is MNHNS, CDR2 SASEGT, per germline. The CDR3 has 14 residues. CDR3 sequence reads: CASSEEADNQPQPF. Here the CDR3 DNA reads TGTGCCAGCAGTGAAGAGGCAGACAATCAGCCCCAGCCTTTT.

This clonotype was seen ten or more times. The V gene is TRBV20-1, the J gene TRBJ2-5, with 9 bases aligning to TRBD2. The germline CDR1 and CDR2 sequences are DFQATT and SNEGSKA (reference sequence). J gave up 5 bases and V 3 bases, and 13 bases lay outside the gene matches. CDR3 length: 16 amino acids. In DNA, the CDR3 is TGCAGTGCTAGTCTGGCTAGCGGGACTATGGTGGAGACCCAGTACTTC. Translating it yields CSASLASGTMVETQYF.

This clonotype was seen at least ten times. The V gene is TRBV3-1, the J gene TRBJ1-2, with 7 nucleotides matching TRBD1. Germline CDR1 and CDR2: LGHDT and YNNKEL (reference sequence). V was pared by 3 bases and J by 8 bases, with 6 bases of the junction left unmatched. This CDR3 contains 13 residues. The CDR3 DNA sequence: TGTGCCAGCAGCCAGCCTCCGGGACAGGGCTACACCTTC. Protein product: CASSQPPGQGYTF.

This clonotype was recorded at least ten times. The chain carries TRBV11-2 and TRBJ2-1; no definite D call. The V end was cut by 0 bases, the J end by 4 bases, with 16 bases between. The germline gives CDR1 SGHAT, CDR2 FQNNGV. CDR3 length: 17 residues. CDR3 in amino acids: CASSLDPPIWGYNEQFF. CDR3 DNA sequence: TGTGCCAGCAGCTTAGACCCGCCGATTTGGGGTTACAATGAGCAGTTCTTC.

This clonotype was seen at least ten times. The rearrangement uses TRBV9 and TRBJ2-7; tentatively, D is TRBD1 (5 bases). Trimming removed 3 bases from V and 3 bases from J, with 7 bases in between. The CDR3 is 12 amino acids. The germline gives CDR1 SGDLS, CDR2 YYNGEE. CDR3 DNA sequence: TGTGCCAGCAGCGACGACAGCTACGAGCAGTACTTC. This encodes CASSDDSYEQYF.

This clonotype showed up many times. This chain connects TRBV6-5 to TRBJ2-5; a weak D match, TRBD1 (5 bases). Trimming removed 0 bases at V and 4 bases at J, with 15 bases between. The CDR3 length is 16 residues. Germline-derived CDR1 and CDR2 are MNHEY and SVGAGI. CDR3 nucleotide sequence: TGTGCCAGCAGTTACTCGATGGAACAGGATGGAGAGACCCAGTACTTC. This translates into CASSYSMEQDGETQYF.

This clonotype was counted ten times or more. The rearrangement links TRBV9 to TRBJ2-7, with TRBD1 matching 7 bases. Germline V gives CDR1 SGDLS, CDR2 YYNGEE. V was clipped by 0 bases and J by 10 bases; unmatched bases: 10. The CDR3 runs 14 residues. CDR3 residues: CASSVGDSFREQYF. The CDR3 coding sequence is TGTGCCAGCAGCGTAGGGGACAGCTTTAGGGAACAGTACTTC.

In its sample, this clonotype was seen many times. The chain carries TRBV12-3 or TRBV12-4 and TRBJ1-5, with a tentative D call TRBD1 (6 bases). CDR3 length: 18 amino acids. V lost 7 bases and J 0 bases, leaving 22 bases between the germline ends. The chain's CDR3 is CASTSILGAFYSNQPQHF. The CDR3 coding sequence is TGTGCCAGCACCTCGATTCTGGGGGCCTTCTATAGCAATCAGCCCCAGCATTTT.

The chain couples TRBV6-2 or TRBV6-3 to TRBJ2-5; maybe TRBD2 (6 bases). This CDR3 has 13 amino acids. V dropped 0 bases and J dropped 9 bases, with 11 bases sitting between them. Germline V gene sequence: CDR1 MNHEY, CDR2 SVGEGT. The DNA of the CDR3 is TGTGCCAGCAGTTACTCGATTGTAGCGGCCCAGTACTTC. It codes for CASSYSIVAAQYF.

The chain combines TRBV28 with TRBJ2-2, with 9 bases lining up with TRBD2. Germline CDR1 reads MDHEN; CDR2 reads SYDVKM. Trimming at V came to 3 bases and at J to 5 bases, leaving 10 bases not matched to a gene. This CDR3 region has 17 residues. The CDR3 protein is CASSFRGGRAETGELFF. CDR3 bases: TGTGCCAGCAGTTTTAGGGGCGGGAGGGCCGAGACCGGGGAGCTGTTTTTT.

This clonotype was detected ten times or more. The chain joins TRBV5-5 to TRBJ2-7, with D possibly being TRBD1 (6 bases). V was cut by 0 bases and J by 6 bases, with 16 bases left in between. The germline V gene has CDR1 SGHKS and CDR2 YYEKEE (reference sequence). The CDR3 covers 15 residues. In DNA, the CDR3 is TGTGCCAGCAGCTTGGAGGGGCTACCAGGGGTCGAGCAGTACTTC. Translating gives CASSLEGLPGVEQYF.

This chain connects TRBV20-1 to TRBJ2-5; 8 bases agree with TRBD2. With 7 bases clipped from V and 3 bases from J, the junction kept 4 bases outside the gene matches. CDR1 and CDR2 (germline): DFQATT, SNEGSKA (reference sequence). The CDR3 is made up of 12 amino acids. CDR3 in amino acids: CSVPLAEETQYF. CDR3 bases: TGCAGTGTCCCACTAGCGGAAGAGACCCAGTACTTC.

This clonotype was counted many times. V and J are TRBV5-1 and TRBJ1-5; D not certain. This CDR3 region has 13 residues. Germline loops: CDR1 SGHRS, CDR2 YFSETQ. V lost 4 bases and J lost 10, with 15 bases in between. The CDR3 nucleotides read TGCGCCAGCAGCCCATTTGGGGAGCCACCCCAGCATTTT. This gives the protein CASSPFGEPPQHF.

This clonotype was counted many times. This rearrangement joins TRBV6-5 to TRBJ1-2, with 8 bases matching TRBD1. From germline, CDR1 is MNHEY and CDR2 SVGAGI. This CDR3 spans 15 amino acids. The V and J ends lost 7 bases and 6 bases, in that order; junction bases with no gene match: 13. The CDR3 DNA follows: TGTGCCAGCATTACGGACAGGGCAGGAACGGATGGCTACACCTTC. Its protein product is CASITDRAGTDGYTF.

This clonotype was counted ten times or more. The DNA of the CDR3 is TGCGCCAGCAGCTTGGACACTAGCGGGGTCTACGAGCAGTACTTC. It specifies CASSLDTSGVYEQYF. This rearrangement joins TRBV5-1 to TRBJ2-7; 10 bases match TRBD2. J gave up 3 bases and V 0 bases, and 3 bases lay outside the gene matches. Germline V gives CDR1 SGHRS, CDR2 YFSETQ. The CDR3 runs 15 residues.

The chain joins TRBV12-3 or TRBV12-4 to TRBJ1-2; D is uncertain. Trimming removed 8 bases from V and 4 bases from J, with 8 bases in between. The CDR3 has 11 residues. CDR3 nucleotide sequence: TGTGCCAGCGCGCGGGTCTATGGCTACACCTTC. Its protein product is CASARVYGYTF.

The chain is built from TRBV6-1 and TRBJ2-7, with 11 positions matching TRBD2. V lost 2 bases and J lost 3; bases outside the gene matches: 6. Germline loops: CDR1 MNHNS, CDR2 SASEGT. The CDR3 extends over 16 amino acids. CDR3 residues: CASSEFTSGSGYEQYF. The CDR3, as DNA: TGTGCCAGCAGTGAATTCACTAGCGGGAGCGGCTACGAGCAGTACTTC.

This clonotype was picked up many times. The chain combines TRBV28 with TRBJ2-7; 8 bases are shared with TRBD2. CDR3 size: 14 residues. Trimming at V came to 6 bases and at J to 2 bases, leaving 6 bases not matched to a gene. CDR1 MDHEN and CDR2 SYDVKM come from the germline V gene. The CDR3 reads CASRRTSRAYEQYF. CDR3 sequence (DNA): TGTGCCAGCAGGAGGACTAGCAGGGCCTACGAGCAGTACTTC. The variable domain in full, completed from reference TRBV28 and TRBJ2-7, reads DVKVTQSSRYLVKRTGEKVFLECVQDMDHENMFWYRQDPGLGLRLIYFSYDVKMKEKGDIPEGYSVSREKKERFSLILESASTNQTSMYLCASRRTSRAYEQYFGPGTRLTVT.

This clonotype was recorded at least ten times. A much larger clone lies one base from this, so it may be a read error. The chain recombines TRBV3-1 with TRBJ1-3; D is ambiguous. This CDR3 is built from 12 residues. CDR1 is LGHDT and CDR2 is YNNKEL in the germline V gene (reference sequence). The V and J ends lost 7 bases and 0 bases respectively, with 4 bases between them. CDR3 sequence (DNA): TGTGCCAGCATGGGCTCTGGAAACACCATATATTTT. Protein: CASMGSGNTIYF.

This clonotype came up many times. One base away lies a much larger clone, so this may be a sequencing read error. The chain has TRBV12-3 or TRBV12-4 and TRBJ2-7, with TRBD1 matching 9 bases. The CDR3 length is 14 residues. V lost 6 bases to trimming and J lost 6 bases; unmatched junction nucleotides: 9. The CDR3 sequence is CASRPGQGPCEQYF. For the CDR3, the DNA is TGTGCCAGCAGGCCGGGACAGGGCCCCTGCGAGCAGTACTTC.

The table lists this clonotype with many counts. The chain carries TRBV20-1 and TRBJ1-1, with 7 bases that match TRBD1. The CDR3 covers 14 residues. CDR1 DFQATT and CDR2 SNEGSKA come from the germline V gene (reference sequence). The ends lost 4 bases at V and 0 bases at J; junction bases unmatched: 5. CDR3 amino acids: CSATGGAMNTEAFF. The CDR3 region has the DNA TGCAGTGCTACAGGGGGAGCCATGAACACTGAAGCTTTCTTT.